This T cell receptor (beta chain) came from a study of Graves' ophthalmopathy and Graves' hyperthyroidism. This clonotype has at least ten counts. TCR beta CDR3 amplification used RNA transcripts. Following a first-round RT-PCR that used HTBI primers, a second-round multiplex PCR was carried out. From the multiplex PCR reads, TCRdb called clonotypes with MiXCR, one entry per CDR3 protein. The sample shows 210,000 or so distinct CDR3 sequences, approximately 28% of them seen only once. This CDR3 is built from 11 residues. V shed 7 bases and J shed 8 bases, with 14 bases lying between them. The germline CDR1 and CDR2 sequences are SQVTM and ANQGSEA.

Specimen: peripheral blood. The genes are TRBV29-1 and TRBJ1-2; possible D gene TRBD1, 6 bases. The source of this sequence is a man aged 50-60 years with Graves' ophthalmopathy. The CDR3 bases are TGCAGCGCAACAGGGAACTGGGGCTACACCTTC. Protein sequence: CSATGNWGYTF.